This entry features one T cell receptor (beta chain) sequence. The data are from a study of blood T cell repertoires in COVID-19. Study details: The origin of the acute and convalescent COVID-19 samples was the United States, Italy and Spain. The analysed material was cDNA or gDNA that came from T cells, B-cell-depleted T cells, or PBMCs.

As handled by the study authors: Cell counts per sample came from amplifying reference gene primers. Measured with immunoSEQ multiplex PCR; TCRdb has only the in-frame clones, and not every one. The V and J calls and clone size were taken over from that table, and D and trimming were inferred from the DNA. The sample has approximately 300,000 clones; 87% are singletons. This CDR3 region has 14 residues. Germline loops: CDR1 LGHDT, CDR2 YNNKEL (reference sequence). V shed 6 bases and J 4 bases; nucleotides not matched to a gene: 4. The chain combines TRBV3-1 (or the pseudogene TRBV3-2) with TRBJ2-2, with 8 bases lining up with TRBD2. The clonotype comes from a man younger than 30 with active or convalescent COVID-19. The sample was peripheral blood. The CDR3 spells CASRVGGGTGELFF. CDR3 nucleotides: TGTGCCAGCAGGGTCGGGGGGGGCACCGGGGAGCTGTTTTTT.